The entry below gives a single T cell receptor (beta chain) sequence along with its context. The target of this receptor is not known. No per-base quality is available; no much larger clone lies one base away. The trial excluded patients who had a history of autoimmune disease or were on systemic immunosuppression. Peripheral blood for TCR sequencing was drawn from every dose cohort at baseline, at cycle 4 day 1 and at cycle 7 day 1. Samples came from an open-label, multicenter, first-in-human phase I dose-escalation trial of ivuxolimab. The trial enrolled adults with locally advanced or metastatic head and neck squamous cell, hepatocellular, melanoma or renal cell carcinoma. Before TCR sequencing, CD4+ T cells and CD8+ T cells from peripheral blood were sorted into separate populations. V is reduced by 0 bases and J by 8 bases, leaving a spacing of 8 bases between them. CDR1 and CDR2, looked up from the germline V gene, are SGHTA and FQGTGA. The CDR3, cysteine through phenylalanine, is 13 amino acids long. The kept DNA is CDR3 alone, 39 bases in frame from the first base.

This sample was taken from a study of OX40 agonist ivuxolimab in advanced cancers. Study-level background: The costimulatory receptor OX40 (CD134) was targeted by ivuxolimab, a fully human IgG2 agonistic monoclonal antibody. Intravenous ivuxolimab was administered to patients every 2 weeks at six dose levels: 0.01, 0.1, 0.3, 1.5, 3 and 10 mg/kg. Among the roughly 54 dose-escalation patients, about 20 had hepatocellular carcinoma, roughly 15 melanoma, 9 renal cell carcinoma and 9 head and neck cancer. A male proportion of around 81% and a mean age of roughly 58 years, ranging from about 20 to 85, were recorded for the dose-escalation cohort. Prior anti-PD-1, anti-PD-L1 or anti-CTLA-4 therapy was permitted, and checkpoint inhibitors had been received by 40% to 50% of dose-escalation patients. Three dose-escalation patients achieved partial responses, one with hepatocellular carcinoma and two with cutaneous melanoma. Peripheral TCRbeta sequencing was intended to test whether TCR sequence diversity was altered and clonal T-cell expansion was caused by ivuxolimab. The paper describes the monotherapy dose-escalation part (N of about 47 patients) of the phase I trial of ivuxolimab. Broader findings and caveats from the paper: The antigen specificity of the clonally expanded peripheral T cells was not determined. Low levels of normalized T-cell clonal expansion were also seen in some patients who did not respond. After ivuxolimab, expanded clones were on average more numerous among CD8+ T cells than among CD4+ T cells. In partial responders in the 0.1-3.0 mg/kg groups, normalized peripheral clonal expansion was found to be among the lowest, especially among CD8+ T cells. At doses of 0.1 to 3.0 mg/kg, clonal expansion of both CD4+ and CD8+ T cells in blood was seen between baseline and week 6.

For sequencing of the TCRbeta CDR3 region, genomic DNA was extracted from the sorted cells. The immunoSEQ Assay was used for sequencing of TCRbeta CDR3 regions. The immuneACCESS repertoire file appears here via TCRdb, limited to in-frame rearrangements. These files lack a portion of the clones; in checked studies, under half of the deficit traces to unresolved V genes, and the cause of the others is not known. In this sample the table shows some 57,000 clones, approximately 81% of which occur a single time. Clones ranked in the top ten supply 0.4% to 0.55% of the sample. This receptor was identified in an adult with an advanced solid tumor such as melanoma, head and neck, liver or kidney cancer. Here the sequenced sample was CD4+ or CD8+ T cells sorted from blood, taken in a trial of the OX40 agonist ivuxolimab. Recombination joined TRBV7-3 with TRBJ1-3, with TRBD1 tentatively as D gene (5 bases match). In nucleotide form, the sequence is TGTGCCAGCAGCTTAACACGGGGGGACACCATATATTTT. It translates to CASSLTRGDTIYF.